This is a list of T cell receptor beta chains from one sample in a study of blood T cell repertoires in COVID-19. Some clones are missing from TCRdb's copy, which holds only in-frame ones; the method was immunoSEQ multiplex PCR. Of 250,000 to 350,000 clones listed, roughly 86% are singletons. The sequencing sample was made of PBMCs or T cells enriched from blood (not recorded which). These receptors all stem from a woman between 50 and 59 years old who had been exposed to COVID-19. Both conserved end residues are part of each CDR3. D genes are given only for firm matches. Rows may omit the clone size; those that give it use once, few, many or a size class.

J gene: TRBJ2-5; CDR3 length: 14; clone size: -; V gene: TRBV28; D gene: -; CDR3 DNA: TGTGCCAGCAGTACTCATGGGCAGGGAAAGACCCAGTACTTC; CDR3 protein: CASSTHGQGKTQYF
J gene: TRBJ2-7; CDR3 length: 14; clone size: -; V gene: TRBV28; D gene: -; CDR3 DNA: TGTGCCAGCAGGTGGACAAAGAGCTCCTACGAGCAGTACTTC; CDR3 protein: CASRWTKSSYEQYF
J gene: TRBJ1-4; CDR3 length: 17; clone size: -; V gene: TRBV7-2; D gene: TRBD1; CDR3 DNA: TGTGCCAGCAGCCCGCCGACAGGGGGAATTTTTGGGCGGGAACTGTTTTTT; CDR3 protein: CASSPPTGGIFGRELFF
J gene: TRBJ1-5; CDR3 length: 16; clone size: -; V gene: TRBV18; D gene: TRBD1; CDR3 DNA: TGTGCCAGCTCACCCAAGGGACAGGGGGCAGGCCAGCCCCAGCATTTT; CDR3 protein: CASSPKGQGAGQPQHF
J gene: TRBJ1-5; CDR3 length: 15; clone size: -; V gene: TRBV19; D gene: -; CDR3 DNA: TGTGCCAGTCATTACGGTCAGGGGTTGAATCAGCCCCAGCATTTT; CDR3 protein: CASHYGQGLNQPQHF
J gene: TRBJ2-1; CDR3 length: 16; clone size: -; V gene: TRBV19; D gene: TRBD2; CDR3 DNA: TGTGCCAGTAGTATTGCGCTAGCGGGGGGAGCAAATGAGCAGTTCTTC; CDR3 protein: CASSIALAGGANEQFF
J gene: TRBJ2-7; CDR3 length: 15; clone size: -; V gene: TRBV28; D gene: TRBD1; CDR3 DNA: TGTGCCAGCAGAGGGACAGGGGGAGGCTCCTACGAGCAGTACTTC; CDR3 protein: CASRGTGGGSYEQYF
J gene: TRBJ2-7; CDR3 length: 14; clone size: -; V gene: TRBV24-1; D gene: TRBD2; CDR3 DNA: TGTGCCACCAGTGATCCCGGGACTAGCGGTCGGCAGTACTTC; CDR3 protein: CATSDPGTSGRQYF
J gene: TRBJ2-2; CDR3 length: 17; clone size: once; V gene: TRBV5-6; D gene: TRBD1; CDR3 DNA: TGTGCCAGCAGCGAGGGACAGGGGAGCGGGTATACCGGGGAGCTGTTTTTT; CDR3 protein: CASSEGQGSGYTGELFF
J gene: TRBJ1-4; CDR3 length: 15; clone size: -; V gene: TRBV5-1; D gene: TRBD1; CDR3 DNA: TGCGCCAGCAGCCGGGACAGGGGGAGGAATGAAAAACTGTTTTTT; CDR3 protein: CASSRDRGRNEKLFF
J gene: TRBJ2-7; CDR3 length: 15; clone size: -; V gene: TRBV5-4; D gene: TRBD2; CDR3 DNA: TGTGCCAGCAGCTTCTCCCTAGCGGGGCAATACGAGCAGTACTTC; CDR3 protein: CASSFSLAGQYEQYF
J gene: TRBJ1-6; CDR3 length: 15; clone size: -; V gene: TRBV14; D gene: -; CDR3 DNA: TGTGCCAGCAGCCAAGTTCACGGGGTGTATTCACCCCTCCACTTT; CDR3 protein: CASSQVHGVYSPLHF